The 28 T cell receptor beta chains below come from one sample, sequenced in a study of T cell responses to AZD1222 COVID-19 vaccine. The assay was immunoSEQ multiplex PCR, and TCRdb's table has in-frame clones only and misses some. Counted here are some 150,000 clones, around 83% occurring once; the ten biggest clones make up around 5%. Sequenced here: peripheral blood, sampled 28 days after the second AZD1222 dose. All receptors derive from an adult who received the AZD1222 COVID-19 vaccine.

CDR3 bases: TGTGCCAGCAAACCCGGGCCTCCGGCCCCTGAAGCTTTCTTT. Its protein product is CASKPGPPAPEAFF. The chain uses TRBV28 and TRBJ1-1; D gene unclear. CDR1 and CDR2 (germline): MDHEN, SYDVKM. The length of the CDR3 is 14 residues. Trimming pared 7 bases from V and 6 bases from J, leaving 18 bases between.

V and J are TRBV18 and TRBJ2-5; 7 bases align to TRBD1. The germline gives CDR1 KGHSH, CDR2 LQKENI. This CDR3 is 16 amino acids long. After removal of 3 bases from V and 2 bases from J, the junction contained 9 bases not matched to a gene. This CDR3 is CASSPFPGTVQETQYF. DNA for the CDR3: TGTGCCAGCTCACCTTTCCCCGGGACAGTTCAAGAGACCCAGTACTTC. Filled out from reference TRBV18 and TRBJ2-5, the complete variable domain reads NAGVMQNPRHLVRRRGQEARLRCSPMKGHSHVYWYRQLPEEGLKFMVYLQKENIIDESGMPKERFSAEFPKEGPSILRIQQVVRGDSAAYFCASSPFPGTVQETQYFGPGTRLLVL.

The rearrangement uses TRBV7-9 and TRBJ2-2, with D perhaps matching TRBD1 (5 bases). Trimming shortened V by 3 bases and J by 5 bases, and 10 bases separated the two germline ends. CDR3 length equals 14 residues. Germline values: CDR1 SEHNR, CDR2 FQNEAQ (reference sequence). CDR3 DNA sequence: TGTGCCAGCAGCTTCACAGGAAGAACCGGGGAGCTGTTTTTT. It codes for CASSFTGRTGELFF.

The rearrangement uses TRBV24-1 and TRBJ2-7; 11 nucleotides match TRBD2. Trimming took 2 bases from V and 8 from J; bases not matched to a gene: 10. The CDR3 loop spans 16 amino acids. Germline V gives CDR1 KGHDR, CDR2 SFDVKD. CDR3 in amino acids: CATSDSGTSGSMKQYF. In DNA, the CDR3 is TGTGCCACCAGTGATTCTGGCACTAGCGGGAGTATGAAGCAGTACTTC.

The chain employs TRBV24-1 and TRBJ1-1; no clear D gene. The V gene's germline CDR1 is KGHDR and CDR2 SFDVKD. Trimming cost V 7 bases and J 6 bases, with 8 bases left between them. The CDR3 consists of 11 residues. The CDR3 region has the DNA TGTGCCACCAGGCAGCAATCTGAAGCTTTCTTT. Protein product: CATRQQSEAFF.

The chain joins TRBV7-6 to TRBJ2-3; D not resolved. Germline V CDR1 and CDR2: SGHVS, FNYEAQ. The ends were cut back, 4 bases at V and 0 bases at J, with 8 bases in the middle. CDR3 length equals 14 residues. CDR3 nucleotide sequence: TGTGCCAGCAGCTCCGGTCCTAGCACAGATACGCAGTATTTT. Amino acids: CASSSGPSTDTQYF.

This clone was picked up one time. The rearrangement links TRBV28 to TRBJ1-1, with D unclear. The CDR3 is made up of 13 amino acids. The V gene lost 8 bases and the J gene lost 1 base, with 11 bases spanning the gap. Germline values: CDR1 MDHEN, CDR2 SYDVKM. The CDR3 DNA follows: TGTGCCAGCTCCCGGACGGCGAACACTGAAGCTTTCTTT. Translation gives CASSRTANTEAFF.

The rearrangement links TRBV5-1 to TRBJ2-3, with 10 bases that match TRBD2. The CDR3 spans 17 residues. Germline V gives CDR1 SGHRS, CDR2 YFSETQ. V gave up 4 bases and J gave up 0 bases; unmatched junction bases: 8. This chain's CDR3 is CASSGSGGPSSTDTQYF. CDR3 coding DNA: TGCGCCAGCAGCGGTAGCGGGGGGCCATCTAGCACAGATACGCAGTATTTT.

The chain links TRBV10-2 to TRBJ1-1; a possible D gene is TRBD1 (5 bases). The length of the CDR3 is 12 residues. V lost 6 bases and J 3 bases, leaving 8 bases between the germline ends. The germline V gene has CDR1 WSHSY and CDR2 SAAADI. Written as DNA, the CDR3 is TGCGCCAGCAGATTGGGGGACACTGAAGCTTTCTTT. Translated: CASRLGDTEAFF.

This clone occurred once. The chain has TRBV25-1 and TRBJ1-6, with D possibly TRBD1 on 6 matching bases. This CDR3 spans 14 amino acids. Germline assignment: CDR1 MGHDK and CDR2 SYGVNS. V gave up 6 bases and J gave up 8 bases, with 14 bases separating them. CDR3 DNA: TGTGCCAGCAGCCAACAGGGAAAGGATTCACCCCTCCACTTT. Translated: CASSQQGKDSPLHF.

In its sample, this clone was seen once. The CDR3 bases are TGTGCCAGCAGCTTAGGACAGTACAATGAGCAGTTCTTC. Translated: CASSLGQYNEQFF. The chain links TRBV7-9 to TRBJ2-1, with D perhaps TRBD1 (5 bases). This CDR3 region has 13 residues. CDR1 is SEHNR, CDR2 FQNEAQ, per germline (reference sequence). V gave up 1 base and J gave up 4 bases, with 5 bases separating them.

The chain employs TRBV10-2 and TRBJ1-2, with D perhaps matching TRBD1 (6 bases). CDR1 is WSHSY and CDR2 is SAAADI in the germline V gene. With 7 bases removed from V and 6 bases from J, the gap between germline ends came to 21 bases. The CDR3 has 15 amino acids. The CDR3 sequence is CASTVGQFPPHGYTF. The DNA of the CDR3 is TGCGCCAGCACCGTAGGACAGTTTCCCCCCCATGGCTACACCTTC.

CDR3 DNA: TGTGCCAGCAGCCAAATCAAGGGGGGCACAGATACGCAGTATTTT. This translates into CASSQIKGGTDTQYF. J is TRBJ2-3 and V is TRBV5-6; D may be TRBD1 (6 bases). The CDR3 has 15 residues. V lost 4 bases and J 1 base, leaving 13 bases between the germline ends. Germline loops: CDR1 SGHDT, CDR2 YYEEEE.

The V call is TRBV4-2, the J call TRBJ2-5, with TRBD1 as a possible D gene (5 bases). V lost 4 bases, J lost 3 bases, and 9 bases lay in between. Germline V gene lookup returns CDR1 LGHNA and CDR2 YNFKEQ. This CDR3 comprises 13 residues. CDR3 sequence: CASSLGQEETQYF. The CDR3 DNA follows: TGTGCCAGCAGCCTAGGACAAGAAGAGACCCAGTACTTC.

The rearrangement links TRBV6-2 or TRBV6-3 to TRBJ2-7; D may be TRBD1 or TRBD2 (5 bases each). V was clipped by 5 bases and J by 6 bases, with 17 bases between them. The CDR3 consists of 14 residues. Per the germline V gene, CDR1 is MNHEY and CDR2 is SVGEGT. In nucleotides, the CDR3 is TGTGCCAGCAGTGACCGGGACCCCCGCGGCGAGCAGTACTTC. Translated, it gives CASSDRDPRGEQYF.

This clone was seen only once. V gene TRBV7-9 combines with J gene TRBJ1-2; 8 bases line up with TRBD1. From germline, CDR1 is SEHNR and CDR2 FQNEAQ (reference sequence). V was pared by 5 bases and J by 4 bases, with 6 bases of the junction left unmatched. This CDR3 region has 14 residues. CDR3 protein: CASSPTGGGYGYTF. The CDR3 region has the DNA TGTGCCAGCAGCCCTACAGGGGGGGGCTATGGCTACACCTTC. Supplemented by reference TRBV7-9 and TRBJ1-2, the full variable domain reads DTGVSQNPRHKITKRGQNVTFRCDPISEHNRLYWYRQTLGQGPEFLTYFQNEAQLEKSRLLSDRFSAERPKGSFSTLEIQRTEQGDSAMYLCASSPTGGGYGYTFGSGTRLTVV.

V and J are TRBV18 and TRBJ1-3, with D unresolved. Trimming took off 2 bases at V and 7 bases at J, with 21 bases between the two ends. This CDR3 comprises 17 residues. Germline V lookup: CDR1 KGHSH, CDR2 LQKENI. CDR3 nucleotide sequence: TGTGCCAGCTCACCAGCAGGACGGACGGTTAGAGGCAACACCATATATTTT. Translated, it gives CASSPAGRTVRGNTIYF.

This clone has a single count. The chain recombines TRBV11-2 with TRBJ2-7; D ambiguous. With 0 bases removed from V and 3 bases from J, the gap between germline ends came to 15 bases. CDR1 is SGHAT and CDR2 is FQNNGV in the germline V gene. The CDR3 is made up of 16 amino acids. The CDR3 DNA sequence: TGTGCCAGCAGCTTAGATATGGTACAGCGCCTCTACGAGCAGTACTTC. This codes for CASSLDMVQRLYEQYF.

The V and J genes are TRBV19 and TRBJ1-6, with TRBD1 matching over 7 bases. Trimming at V came to 9 bases and at J to 8 bases, leaving 7 bases not matched to a gene. Looked up from germline, CDR1 is LNHDA and CDR2 is SQIVND (reference sequence). The CDR3 length is 13 residues. The CDR3 region is CASVRDSYSPLHF. CDR3 coding DNA: TGTGCCAGCGTCCGGGACAGCTATTCACCCCTCCACTTT.

The V gene is TRBV18, the J gene TRBJ2-7; perhaps TRBD1 as D (7 bases). This CDR3 is built from 15 residues. V was pared by 2 bases and J by 4 bases, with 15 bases between. CDR1 and CDR2 from the germline V gene are KGHSH and LQKENI. This CDR3 is CASSPRQGLGYEQYF. For the CDR3, the DNA is TGTGCCAGCTCACCAAGACAGGGACTCGGGTACGAGCAGTACTTC.

The rearrangement uses TRBV21-1 and TRBJ2-7; the table calls TRBD2, which could not be checked here. TRBV21-1 corresponds to a pseudogene. The CDR3 runs to 21 residues. DNA of the CDR3: TGTGCCAGCAGCAAAGCGGATATCCCCGGACTAGCGGGGGCCGAAACCTACGAGCAGTACTTC. This translates into CASSKADIPGLAGAETYEQYF.

This clone was seen more than once but under ten times. The chain joins TRBV3-1 (or the pseudogene TRBV3-2) to TRBJ1-2; no clear D. The CDR3 totals 14 residues. Germline-derived CDR1 and CDR2 are LGHDT and YNNKEL (reference sequence). The germline V and J ends were trimmed by 2 bases and 0 bases, with 7 bases remaining between them. The CDR3 bases are TGTGCCAGCAGCCAACAATACGCTAACTATGGCTACACCTTC. As protein: CASSQQYANYGYTF.

V gene TRBV5-1 combines with J gene TRBJ1-1; TRBD1 aligns across 11 bases. Germline loops: CDR1 SGHRS, CDR2 YFSETQ. Trimming cost V 2 bases and J 4 bases; bases outside gene matches: 4. The CDR3 length is 15 residues. The CDR3 is CASSFSGTGGTEAFF. In nucleotides, the CDR3 is TGCGCCAGCAGCTTTTCAGGGACAGGGGGCACTGAAGCTTTCTTT.

The rearrangement joins TRBV4-1 to TRBJ2-1, with 10 bases matching TRBD2. J gave up 0 bases and V 4 bases, and 6 bases lay outside the gene matches. The CDR3 has 17 amino acids. CDR1 is MGHRA, CDR2 YSYEKL, per germline. CDR3 bases: TGCGCCAGCAGCCCCTGGACTAGCGGAAGCTCCTACAATGAGCAGTTCTTC. It yields the protein CASSPWTSGSSYNEQFF.

This clone was counted only a few times. V usage is TRBV12-3 or TRBV12-4 and J usage is TRBJ2-7; the D is unclear. The CDR3 covers 12 residues. Trimming removed 7 bases at V and 1 base at J, with 8 bases between. The CDR3 protein is CASKGRSYEQYF. CDR3 DNA sequence: TGTGCCAGCAAGGGCAGGTCCTACGAGCAGTACTTC.

This chain uses TRBV29-1 with TRBJ1-2; D might be TRBD1 (6 bases). CDR1 and CDR2 from the germline V gene are SQVTM and ANQGSEA. V shed 6 bases and J shed 7 bases, with 12 bases lying between them. The CDR3 spans 11 residues. Here the CDR3 DNA reads TGCAGCGTAGGGGGGCGCGGTGGCTACACCTTC. Amino acids: CSVGGRGGYTF.

The genes are TRBV4-1 and TRBJ1-2; D may be TRBD1 (5 bases). V lost 0 bases and J lost 0, with 14 bases in between. The CDR3 has 17 residues. From germline, CDR1 is MGHRA and CDR2 YSYEKL. DNA for the CDR3: TGCGCCAGCAGCCAAGATCCGGGGGGACTCTCTAACTATGGCTACACCTTC. The encoded protein is CASSQDPGGLSNYGYTF.

The chain has TRBV18 and TRBJ2-7; 12 bases line up with TRBD2. The germline V gene has CDR1 KGHSH and CDR2 LQKENI. The V segment lost 1 base and the J segment 4 bases; nucleotides outside the gene matches: 5. CDR3 length: 16 amino acids. The chain's CDR3 is CASSPQLAGGGYEQYF. The CDR3 DNA follows: TGTGCCAGCTCACCACAGCTAGCGGGAGGGGGATACGAGCAGTACTTC.